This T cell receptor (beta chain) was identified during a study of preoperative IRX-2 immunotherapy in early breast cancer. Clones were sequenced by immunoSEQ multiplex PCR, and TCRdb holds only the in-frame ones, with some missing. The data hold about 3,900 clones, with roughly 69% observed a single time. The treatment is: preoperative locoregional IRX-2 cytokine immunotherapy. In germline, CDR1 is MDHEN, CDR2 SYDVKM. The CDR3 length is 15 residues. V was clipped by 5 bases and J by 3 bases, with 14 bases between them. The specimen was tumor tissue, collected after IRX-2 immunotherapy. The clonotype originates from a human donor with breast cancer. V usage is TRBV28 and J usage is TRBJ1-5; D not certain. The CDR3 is CASSLDDTLNQPQHF. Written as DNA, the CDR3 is TGTGCCAGCAGTCTCGACGACACCCTCAATCAGCCCCAGCATTTT.